Below, 12 T cell receptor beta chains from the same sample are listed, as sequenced in a study of neoadjuvant anti-PD-1 for oral cavity cancer. Profiling relied on immunoSEQ multiplex PCR, and the TCRdb table lists in-frame clones only, not all of them. The sample lists 13,000 to 15,000 clones, about two thirds occurring once. The source was PBMCs, collected before nivolumab (anti-PD-1) treatment. Receptors were obtained from a person aged 35-79 years with oral cavity squamous cell carcinoma.

This rearrangement joins TRBV11-2 to TRBJ2-5, with D tentatively TRBD1 or TRBD2 (5 bases each). The V end was cut by 1 base, the J end by 4 bases, with 7 bases between. CDR1 and CDR2 from the germline V gene are SGHAT and FQNNGV. This CDR3 is built from 13 residues. CDR3 protein: CASSLVGTETQYF. The CDR3 DNA is TGTGCCAGCAGCTTAGTAGGGACAGAGACCCAGTACTTC.

The V call is TRBV30, the J call TRBJ1-4, with D perhaps matching TRBD1 (6 bases). Deletions cut 4 bases from V and 8 bases from J, with 20 bases between. This CDR3 region has 15 residues. Germline V gene data show CDR1 as GTSNPN and CDR2 as SVGIG (reference sequence). The CDR3: CAWTPPRTVPEKLFF. CDR3 DNA: TGTGCCTGGACCCCCCCCCGGACAGTACCAGAAAAACTGTTTTTT. The whole variable domain, filled in from reference TRBV30 and TRBJ1-4, reads SQTIHQWPATLVQPVGSPLSLECTVEGTSNPNLYWYRQAAGRGLQLLFYSVGIGQISSEVPQNLSASRPQDRQFILSSKKLLLSDSGFYLCAWTPPRTVPEKLFFGSGTQLSVL.

This chain connects TRBV4-1 to TRBJ1-1, with TRBD1 matching over 7 bases. The germline gives CDR1 MGHRA, CDR2 YSYEKL. This CDR3 has 15 amino acids. J lost 5 bases, V lost 2 bases, and 8 bases had no gene match. The CDR3 nucleotides are TGCGCCAGCAGCCAACCCACCACAGGGGTAACTGAAGCTTTCTTT. Translated: CASSQPTTGVTEAFF.

The rearrangement joins TRBV9 to TRBJ1-5; the match to TRBD1 covers 8 bases. The CDR3 has 15 residues. V shed 0 bases, J shed 5 bases, and the junction held 4 bases outside the gene matches. The V gene's germline CDR1 is SGDLS and CDR2 YYNGEE. CDR3 amino acids: CASSVDPQGDQPQHF. CDR3 coding DNA: TGTGCCAGCAGCGTAGATCCACAGGGGGATCAGCCCCAGCATTTT.

The rearrangement joins TRBV5-1 to TRBJ2-5; possible D gene TRBD1, 6 bases. The CDR3 extends over 14 amino acids. The germline V gene encodes CDR1 SGHRS and CDR2 YFSETQ. Trimming left V 4 bases short and J 2 bases short, with 12 bases between. This CDR3 reads CASSPGVVQETQYF. The CDR3 DNA is TGCGCCAGCAGCCCAGGGGTTGTACAAGAGACCCAGTACTTC. The full variable domain, completed using reference TRBV5-1 and TRBJ2-5, is KAGVTQTPRYLIKTRGQQVTLSCSPISGHRSVSWYQQTPGQGLQFLFEYFSETQRNKGNFPGRFSGRQFSNSRSEMNVSTLELGDSALYLCASSPGVVQETQYFGPGTRLLVL.

For the CDR3, the DNA is TGCGCCAGCAGCCCTCTAGCGGGAGGATTCTATGAGCAGTTCTTC. Its protein product is CASSPLAGGFYEQFF. The V call is TRBV4-1, the J call TRBJ2-1; TRBD2 aligns across 11 bases. J lost 8 bases, V lost 4 bases, and 7 bases had no gene match. This CDR3 has 15 residues. From germline, CDR1 is MGHRA and CDR2 YSYEKL.

V and J are TRBV4-2 and TRBJ1-4, with 9 bases matching TRBD1. CDR1 LGHNA and CDR2 YNFKEQ come from the germline V gene. The V and J ends lost 3 bases and 8 bases, in that order; junction bases with no gene match: 4. The CDR3 runs 14 residues. The CDR3 bases are TGTGCCAGCAGCCATACAGGGGGCGACGAAAAACTGTTTTTT. Its protein product is CASSHTGGDEKLFF.

Written as DNA, the CDR3 is TGCAGCGTTGACCTTGAGGACAGGGTCTATGGCTACACCTTC. As protein: CSVDLEDRVYGYTF. The chain employs TRBV29-1 and TRBJ1-2; 8 bases are a match to TRBD1. The germline V gene has CDR1 SQVTM and CDR2 ANQGSEA. The J segment lost 4 bases and the V segment lost 3 bases, leaving 7 bases of the junction unmatched. This CDR3 has 14 residues.

The CDR3 region is CASSILSYGRNTIYF. The CDR3 nucleotides are TGTGCCAGTAGTATTCTCTCCTATGGTCGAAACACCATATATTTT. The chain couples TRBV19 to TRBJ1-3; D unresolved. The CDR3 is 15 residues long. Looked up from germline, CDR1 is LNHDA and CDR2 is SQIVND (reference sequence). V lost 3 bases to trimming and J lost 5 bases, with 14 bases between them.

The chain combines TRBV29-1 with TRBJ2-7; D not resolved. Trimming pared 6 bases from V and 0 bases from J, leaving 18 bases between. Germline V gene data show CDR1 as SQVTM and CDR2 as ANQGSEA. The CDR3 runs 15 residues. The CDR3 nucleotides are TGCAGCGTCGTAATGGCAGATCTGAGCTCCTACGAGCAGTACTTC. It specifies CSVVMADLSSYEQYF.

The chain couples TRBV19 to TRBJ2-2; 7 nucleotides line up with TRBD1. CDR1 is LNHDA, CDR2 SQIVND, per germline (reference sequence). This CDR3 is built from 16 residues. J gave up 1 base and V 3 bases, and 5 bases lay outside the gene matches. The CDR3 protein is CASSIGGQVNTGELFF. The CDR3 nucleotides are TGTGCCAGTAGTATTGGCGGACAGGTGAACACCGGGGAGCTGTTTTTT. Looking up the rest from reference TRBV19 and TRBJ2-2 gives the full variable domain: DGGITQSPKYLFRKEGQNVTLSCEQNLNHDAMYWYRQDPGQGLRLIYYSQIVNDFQKGDIAEGYSVSREKKESFPLTVTSAQKNPTAFYLCASSIGGQVNTGELFFGEGSRLTVL.

This chain uses TRBV7-9 with TRBJ2-1; 13 bases are a match to TRBD2. This CDR3 contains 15 residues. The germline gives CDR1 SEHNR, CDR2 FQNEAQ (reference sequence). Trimming removed 4 bases from V and 9 bases from J; junction bases left unmatched: 6. The CDR3 DNA follows: TGTGCCAGCAGCTGGACTAGCGGGAGTTTTAGTGAGCAGTTCTTC. It specifies CASSWTSGSFSEQFF.